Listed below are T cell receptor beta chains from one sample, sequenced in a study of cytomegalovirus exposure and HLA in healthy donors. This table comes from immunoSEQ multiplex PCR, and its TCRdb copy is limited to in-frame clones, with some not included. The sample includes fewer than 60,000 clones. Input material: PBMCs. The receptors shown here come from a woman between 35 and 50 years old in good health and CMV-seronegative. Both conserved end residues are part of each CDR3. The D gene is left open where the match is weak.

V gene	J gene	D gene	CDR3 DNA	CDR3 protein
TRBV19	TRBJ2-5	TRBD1	TGTGCCAGTAGTACAAGGGACAGGGGGGCCCAGTACTTC	CASSTRDRGAQYF
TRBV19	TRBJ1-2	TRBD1	TGTGCCAGTAGCCCCGGGACAGGTTCGGGCTATGGCTACACCTTC	CASSPGTGSGYGYTF
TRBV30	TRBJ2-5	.	TGTGCCTGGAGTGGGGACTCTCTAGGGGAGACCCAGTACTTC	CAWSGDSLGETQYF
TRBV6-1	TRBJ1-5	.	TGTGCCAGCACCTACGACGGACACCCTAATCAGCCCCAGCATTTT	CASTYDGHPNQPQHF
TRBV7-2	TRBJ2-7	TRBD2	TGTGCCAGCAGCCGAGCAGCGGGAGCGGAGGGCTACGAGCAGTACTTC	CASSRAAGAEGYEQYF
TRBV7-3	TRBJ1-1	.	TGTGCCAGCAGCTTAATCGGGGACACTGAAGCTTTCTTT	CASSLIGDTEAFF
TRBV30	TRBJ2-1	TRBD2	TGTGCCTTCATGTCCCTCCCGGGGAGCGGGGGGCCACCTTTCAGCCTTTCCTTCCTCAGGGAGCAGTTCTTC	CAFMSLPGSGGPPFSLSFLREQFF
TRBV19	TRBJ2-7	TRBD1	TGTGCCAGTAGTCCTCGGAGGGGACAGGGACAGTACGAGCAGTACTTC	CASSPRRGQGQYEQYF
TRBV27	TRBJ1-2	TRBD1	TGTGCCAGCAGCCGGGGGACAGCGTCTAACTATGGCTACACCTTC	CASSRGTASNYGYTF
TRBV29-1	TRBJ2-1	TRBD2	TGCAGCGTGCTACTAGCGGGAGGGCGCAATGAGCAGTTCTTC	CSVLLAGGRNEQFF
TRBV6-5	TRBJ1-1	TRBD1	TGTGCCAGCAGTTACAGGGACAGAAACACTGAAGCTTTCTTT	CASSYRDRNTEAFF
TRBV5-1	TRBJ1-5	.	TGCGCCAGCAAACCCGACAGGAACGACAATCAGCCCCAGCATTTT	CASKPDRNDNQPQHF
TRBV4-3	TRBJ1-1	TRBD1	TGCGCCAGCAGCCACTTAGACAGGGACACTGAAGCTTTCTTT	CASSHLDRDTEAFF
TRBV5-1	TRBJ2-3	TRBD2	TGCGCCAGCAGGTCGGCGGGAGTCGCAGATACGCAGTATTTT	CASRSAGVADTQYF
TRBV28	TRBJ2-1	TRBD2	TGTGCCAGCAGCCGAAGAGGGTCTAGCGGCGACAATGAGCAGTTCTTC	CASSRRGSSGDNEQFF
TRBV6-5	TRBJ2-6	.	TGTGCCAGCAGTTACTCGAATGGAGCTGGGGCCAACGTCCTGACTTTC	CASSYSNGAGANVLTF
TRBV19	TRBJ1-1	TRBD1	TGTGCCAGTAACGGACAGGGCCAGATCGGTGAAGCTTTCTTT	CASNGQGQIGEAFF
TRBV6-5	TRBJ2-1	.	TGTGCCAGCAGTTACTCGAGCCCTAGCGACAATGAGCAGTTCTTC	CASSYSSPSDNEQFF
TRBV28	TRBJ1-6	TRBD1	TGTGCCAGCAGTTTACTAGACAGGGATGGTTCACCCCTCCACTTT	CASSLLDRDGSPLHF
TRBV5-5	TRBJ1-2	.	TGTGCCAGCAGCTTCGGACTCGACTATGGCTACACCTTC	CASSFGLDYGYTF
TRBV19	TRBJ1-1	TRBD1	TGTGCCAGTAGTAGGGGAGGACAGGGGATCACTGAAGCTTTCTTT	CASSRGGQGITEAFF
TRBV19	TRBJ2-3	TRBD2	TGTGCCAGTAGCGGACTAGTATCCGATACGCAGTATTTT	CASSGLVSDTQYF
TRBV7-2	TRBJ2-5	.	TGTGCCAGCAGCCCGGTGGTAGAGACCCAGTACTTC	CASSPVVETQYF
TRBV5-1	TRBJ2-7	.	TGCGCCAGCAGCTTGGAAGGATCGGGCTACGAGCAGTACTTC	CASSLEGSGYEQYF
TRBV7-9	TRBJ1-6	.	TGTGCCAGAAGCCGCGACAGCGGGATACACTTT	CARSRDSGIHF
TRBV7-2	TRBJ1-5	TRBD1	TGTGCCAGCAGCCCAACAGGACAGGGAGCCAGTCAGCCCCAGCATTTT	CASSPTGQGASQPQHF
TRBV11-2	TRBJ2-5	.	TGTGCCAGCAGCTCAGGACAGCCACCCCAAGAGAACCAGTACTTC	CASSSGQPPQENQYF
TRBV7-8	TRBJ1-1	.	TGTGCCAGCAGCTTATCCCGGACTGAAGCTTTCTTT	CASSLSRTEAFF
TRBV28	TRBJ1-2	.	TGTGCCAGCAGTAGGAGACCCGTGGGCTACACCTTC	CASSRRPVGYTF
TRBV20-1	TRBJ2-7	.	TGCAGTGCACTCGCTCATTACGAGCAGTACTTC	CSALAHYEQYF
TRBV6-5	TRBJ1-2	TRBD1	TGTGCCAGCAGCCACCGGGACAGGGGTGTCTATGGCTACACCTTC	CASSHRDRGVYGYTF
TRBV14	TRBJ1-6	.	TGTGCCAGCAGCCAAAATTTTAATAATTCACCCCTCCACTTT	CASSQNFNNSPLHF
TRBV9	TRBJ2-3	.	TGTGCCAGCAGCGTAGAGGGGGGGGCCCGCACAGATACGCAGTATTTT	CASSVEGGARTDTQYF
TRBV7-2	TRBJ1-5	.	TGTGCCAGCAGCTTAATGGGGGCGGGCAATCAGCCCCAGCATTTT	CASSLMGAGNQPQHF
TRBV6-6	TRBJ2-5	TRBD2	TGTGCCAGCGGCCCGGGACTAGCGGGGCAGGGAGAGACCCAGTACTTC	CASGPGLAGQGETQYF
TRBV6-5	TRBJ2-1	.	TGTGCCAGCAGTCCAGGGGTAGCTGCCAATGAGCAGTTCTTC	CASSPGVAANEQFF
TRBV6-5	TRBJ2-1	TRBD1	TGTGCCAGCAGTTTAGGAGACAGGGCCCATGAGCAGTTCTTC	CASSLGDRAHEQFF